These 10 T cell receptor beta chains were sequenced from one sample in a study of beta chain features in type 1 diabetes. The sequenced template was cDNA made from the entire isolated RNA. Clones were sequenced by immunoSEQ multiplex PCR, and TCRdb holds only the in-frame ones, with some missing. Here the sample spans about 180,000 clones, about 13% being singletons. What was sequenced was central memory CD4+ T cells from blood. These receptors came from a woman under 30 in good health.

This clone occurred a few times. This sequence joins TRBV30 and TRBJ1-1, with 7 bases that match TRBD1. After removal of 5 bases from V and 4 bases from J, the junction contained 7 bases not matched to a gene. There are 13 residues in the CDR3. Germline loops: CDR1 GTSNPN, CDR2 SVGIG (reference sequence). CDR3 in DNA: TGTGCCTGGGCTTTGACAGGGTCCACTGAAGCTTTCTTT. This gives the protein CAWALTGSTEAFF.

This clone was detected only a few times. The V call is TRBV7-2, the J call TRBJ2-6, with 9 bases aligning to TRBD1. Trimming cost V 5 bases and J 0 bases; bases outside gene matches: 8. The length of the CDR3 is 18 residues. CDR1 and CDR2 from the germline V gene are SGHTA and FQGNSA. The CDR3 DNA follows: TGTGCCAGCAGCCCCCGGGACAGGGCCAGCTCTGGGGCCAACGTCCTGACTTTC. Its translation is CASSPRDRASSGANVLTF.

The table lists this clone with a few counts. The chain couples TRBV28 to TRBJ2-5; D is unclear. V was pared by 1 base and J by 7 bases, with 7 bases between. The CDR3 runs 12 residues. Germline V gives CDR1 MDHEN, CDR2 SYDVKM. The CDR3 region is CASSLSRGTQYF. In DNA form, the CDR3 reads TGTGCCAGCAGTTTATCCCGCGGGACCCAGTACTTC. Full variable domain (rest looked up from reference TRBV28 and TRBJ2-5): DVKVTQSSRYLVKRTGEKVFLECVQDMDHENMFWYRQDPGLGLRLIYFSYDVKMKEKGDIPEGYSVSREKKERFSLILESASTNQTSMYLCASSLSRGTQYFGPGTRLLVL.

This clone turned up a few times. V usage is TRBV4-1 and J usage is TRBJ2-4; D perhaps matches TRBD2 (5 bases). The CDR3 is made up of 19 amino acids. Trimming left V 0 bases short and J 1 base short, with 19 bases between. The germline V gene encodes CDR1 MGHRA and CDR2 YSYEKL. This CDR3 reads CASSQDRDGMRAAKNIQYF. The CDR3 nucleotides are TGCGCCAGCAGCCAAGATCGGGATGGCATGAGGGCGGCCAAAAACATTCAGTACTTC.

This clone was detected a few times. This CDR3 reads CASSLNRDRRTQYF. The DNA for the CDR3 is TGCGCCAGCAGCTTGAACCGGGACAGGAGGACGCAGTATTTT. This chain joins TRBV5-1 and TRBJ2-3; TRBD1 agrees at 8 bases. This CDR3 has 14 residues. Germline CDR1 reads SGHRS; CDR2 reads YFSETQ. The trim removed 1 base at V and 9 bases at J, leaving 7 bases unmatched. Filled out from reference TRBV5-1 and TRBJ2-3, the complete variable domain reads KAGVTQTPRYLIKTRGQQVTLSCSPISGHRSVSWYQQTPGQGLQFLFEYFSETQRNKGNFPGRFSGRQFSNSRSEMNVSTLELGDSALYLCASSLNRDRRTQYFGPGTRLTVL.

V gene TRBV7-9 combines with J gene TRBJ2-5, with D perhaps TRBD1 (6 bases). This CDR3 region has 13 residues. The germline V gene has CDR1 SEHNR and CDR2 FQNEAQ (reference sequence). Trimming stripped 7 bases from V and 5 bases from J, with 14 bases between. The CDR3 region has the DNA TGTGCCAGCACGGTTTCAGGGGTTGAGACCCAGTACTTC. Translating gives CASTVSGVETQYF.

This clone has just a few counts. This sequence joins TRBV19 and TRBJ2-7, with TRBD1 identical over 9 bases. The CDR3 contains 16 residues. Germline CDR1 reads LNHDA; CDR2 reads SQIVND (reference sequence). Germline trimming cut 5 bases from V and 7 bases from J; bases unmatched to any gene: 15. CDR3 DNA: TGTGCCAGTAGTTTCCTACCGGGACAGGGAGGCTGGGAGCAGTACTTC. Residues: CASSFLPGQGGWEQYF.

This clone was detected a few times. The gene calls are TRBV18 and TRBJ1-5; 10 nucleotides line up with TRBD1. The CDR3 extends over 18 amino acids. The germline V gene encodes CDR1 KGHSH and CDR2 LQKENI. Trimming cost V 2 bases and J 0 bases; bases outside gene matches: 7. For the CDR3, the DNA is TGTGCCAGCTCACCAGGGGACAGGGGAACGTATAGCAATCAGCCCCAGCATTTT. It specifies CASSPGDRGTYSNQPQHF.

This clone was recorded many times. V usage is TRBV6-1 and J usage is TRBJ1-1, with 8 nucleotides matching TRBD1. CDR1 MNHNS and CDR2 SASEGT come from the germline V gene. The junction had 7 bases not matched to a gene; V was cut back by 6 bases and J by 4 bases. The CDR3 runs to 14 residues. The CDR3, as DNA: TGTGCCAGCAGAAGAGACAGGGGAAGCACTGAAGCTTTCTTT. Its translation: CASRRDRGSTEAFF.

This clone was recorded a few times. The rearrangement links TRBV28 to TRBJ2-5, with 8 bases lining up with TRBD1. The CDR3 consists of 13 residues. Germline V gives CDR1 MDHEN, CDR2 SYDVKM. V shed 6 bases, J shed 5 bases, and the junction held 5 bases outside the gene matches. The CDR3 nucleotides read TGTGCCAGCAGCCAGACAGGGGTGGAGACCCAGTACTTC. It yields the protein CASSQTGVETQYF.